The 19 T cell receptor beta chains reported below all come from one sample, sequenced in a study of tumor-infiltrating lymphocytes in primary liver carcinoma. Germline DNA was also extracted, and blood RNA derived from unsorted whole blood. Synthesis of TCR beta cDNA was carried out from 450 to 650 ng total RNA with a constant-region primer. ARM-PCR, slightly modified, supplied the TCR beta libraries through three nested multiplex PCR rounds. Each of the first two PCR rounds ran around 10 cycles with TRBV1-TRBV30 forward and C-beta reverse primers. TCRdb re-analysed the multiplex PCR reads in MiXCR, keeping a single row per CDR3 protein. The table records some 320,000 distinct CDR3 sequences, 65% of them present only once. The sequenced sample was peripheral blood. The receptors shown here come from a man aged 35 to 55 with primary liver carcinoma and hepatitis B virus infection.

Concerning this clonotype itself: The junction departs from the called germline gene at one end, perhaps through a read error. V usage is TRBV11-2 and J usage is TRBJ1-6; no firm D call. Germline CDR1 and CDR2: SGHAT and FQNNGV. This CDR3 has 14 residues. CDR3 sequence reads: CAGSRWQRHSPLHF. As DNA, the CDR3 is TGTGCCGGCAGCCGCTGGCAGCGGCATTCACCCCTCCACTTT.

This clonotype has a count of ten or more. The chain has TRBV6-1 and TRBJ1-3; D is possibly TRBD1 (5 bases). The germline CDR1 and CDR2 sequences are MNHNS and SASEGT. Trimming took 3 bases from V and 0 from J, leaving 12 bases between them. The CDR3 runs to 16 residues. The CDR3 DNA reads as TGTGCCAGCAGTGAGCGGGGCCCGGGCTCTGGAAACACCATATATTTT. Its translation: CASSERGPGSGNTIYF.

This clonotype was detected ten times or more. The CDR3 region has the DNA TGTGCCAGCAGCTTGTCTGGAAGTGAAAACACCATATATTTT. Translating it yields CASSLSGSENTIYF. The chain is built from TRBV11-2 and TRBJ1-3; D is unresolved. This CDR3 contains 14 residues. V was cut by 3 bases and J by 6 bases, with 12 bases left in between. CDR1 is SGHAT, CDR2 FQNNGV, per germline.

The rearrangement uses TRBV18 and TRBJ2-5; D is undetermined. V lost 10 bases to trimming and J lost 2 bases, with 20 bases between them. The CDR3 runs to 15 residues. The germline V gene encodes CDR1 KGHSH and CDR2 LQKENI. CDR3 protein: CATPPPNLLQETQYF. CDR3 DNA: TGTGCCACCCCACCACCAAACCTGCTTCAAGAGACCCAGTACTTC.

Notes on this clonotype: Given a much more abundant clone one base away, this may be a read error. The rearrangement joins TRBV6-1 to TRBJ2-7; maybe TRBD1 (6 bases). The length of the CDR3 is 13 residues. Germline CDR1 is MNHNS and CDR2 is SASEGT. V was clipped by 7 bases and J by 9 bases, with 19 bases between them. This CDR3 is CASKSSGAHGQYF. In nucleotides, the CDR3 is TGTGCCAGCAAAAGTTCAGGGGCTCACGGGCAGTACTTC.

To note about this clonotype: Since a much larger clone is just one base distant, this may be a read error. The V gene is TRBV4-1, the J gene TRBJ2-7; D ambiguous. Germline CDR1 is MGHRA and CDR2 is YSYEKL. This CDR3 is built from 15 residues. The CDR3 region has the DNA TGCGCCAGCAGCCAAGGAAGGAGTCAGACCTACGAGCAGCACTTC. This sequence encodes CASSQGRSQTYEQHF.

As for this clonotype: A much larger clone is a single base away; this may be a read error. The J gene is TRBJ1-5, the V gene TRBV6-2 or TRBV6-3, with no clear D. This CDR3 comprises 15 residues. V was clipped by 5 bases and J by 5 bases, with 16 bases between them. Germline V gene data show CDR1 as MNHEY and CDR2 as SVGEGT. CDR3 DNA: TGTGCCAGCAGTCTGGACGGGAATGCCTATCAGCCCCAGCATTTT. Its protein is CASSLDGNAYQPQHF.

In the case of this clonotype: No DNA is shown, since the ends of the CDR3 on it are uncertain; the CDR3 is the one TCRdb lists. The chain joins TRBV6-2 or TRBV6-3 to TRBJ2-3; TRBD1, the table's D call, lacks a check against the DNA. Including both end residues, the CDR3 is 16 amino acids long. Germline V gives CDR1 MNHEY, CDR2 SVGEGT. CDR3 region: CASSYFGQGTTDTRYF.

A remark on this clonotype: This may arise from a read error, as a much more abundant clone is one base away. This chain's CDR3 is CASALALAGGETLYF. In DNA, the CDR3 is TGTGCTAGTGCCCTGGCCCTAGCGGGAGGTGAGACCCTGTACTTC. The rearrangement uses TRBV12-5 and TRBJ2-5; 11 bases are a match to TRBD2. Per germline, CDR1 LGHNT and CDR2 FRNRAP. The CDR3 sequence is 15 residues long.

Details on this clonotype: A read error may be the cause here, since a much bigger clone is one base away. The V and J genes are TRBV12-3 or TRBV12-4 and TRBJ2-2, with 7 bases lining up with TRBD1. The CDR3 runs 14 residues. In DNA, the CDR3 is TGTACCAGCAGTTTAGCGCAGGGGGCCGGGGAGCTGTTTTTT. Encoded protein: CTSSLAQGAGELFF.

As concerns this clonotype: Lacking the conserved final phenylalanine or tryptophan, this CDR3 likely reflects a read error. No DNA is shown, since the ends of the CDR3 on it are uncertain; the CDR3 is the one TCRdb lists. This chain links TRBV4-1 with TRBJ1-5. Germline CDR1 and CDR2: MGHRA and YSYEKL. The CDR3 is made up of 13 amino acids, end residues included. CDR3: CTSSQGTAQPQQY.

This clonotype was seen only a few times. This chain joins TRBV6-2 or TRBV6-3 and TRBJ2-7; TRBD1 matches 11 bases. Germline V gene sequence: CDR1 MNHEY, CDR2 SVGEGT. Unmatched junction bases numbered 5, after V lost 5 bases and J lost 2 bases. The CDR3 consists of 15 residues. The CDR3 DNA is TGTGCCAGCAGTGCCACGGGACAGGGGGCCTACGAGCAGTACTTC. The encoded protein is CASSATGQGAYEQYF.

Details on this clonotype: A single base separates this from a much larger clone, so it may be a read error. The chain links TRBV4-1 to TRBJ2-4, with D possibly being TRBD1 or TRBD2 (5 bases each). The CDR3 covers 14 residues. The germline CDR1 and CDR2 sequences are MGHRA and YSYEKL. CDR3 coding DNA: TGCGACAGCAGCCAAGGGACGGGGCCGGACATTCAGTACTTC. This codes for CDSSQGTGPDIQYF.

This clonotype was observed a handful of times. Here the CDR3 reads CASKREGTTDTQYF. The CDR3 region has the DNA TGCGCCAGCAAGCGGGAGGGGACCACAGATACGCAGTATTTT. The rearrangement links TRBV5-1 to TRBJ2-3; TRBD2 matches 10 bases. The CDR3 runs 14 residues. Germline V gene sequence: CDR1 SGHRS, CDR2 YFSETQ. V lost 6 bases, J lost 2 bases, and 3 bases stayed unmatched.

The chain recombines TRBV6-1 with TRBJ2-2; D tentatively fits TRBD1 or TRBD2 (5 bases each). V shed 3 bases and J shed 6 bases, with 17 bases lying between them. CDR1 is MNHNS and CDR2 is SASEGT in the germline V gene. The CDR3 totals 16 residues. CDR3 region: CASSDSWGIESGELFF. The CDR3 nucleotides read TGTGCCAGCAGTGACAGTTGGGGGATAGAATCCGGGGAGCTGTTTTTT.

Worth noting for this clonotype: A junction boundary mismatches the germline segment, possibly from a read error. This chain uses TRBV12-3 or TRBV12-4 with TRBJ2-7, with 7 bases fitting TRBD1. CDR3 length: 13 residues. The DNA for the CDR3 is TGTGCCGGCAGTTTGAGACAGGGCGGCGAGCAGTACTTC. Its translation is CAGSLRQGGEQYF.

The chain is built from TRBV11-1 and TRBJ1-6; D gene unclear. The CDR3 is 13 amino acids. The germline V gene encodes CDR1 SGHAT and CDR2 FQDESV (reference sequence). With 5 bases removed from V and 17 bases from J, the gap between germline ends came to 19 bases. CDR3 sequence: CASSRALVSLFHF. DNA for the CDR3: TGTGCCAGCAGCCGAGCACTGGTTTCACTCTTCCACTTT.

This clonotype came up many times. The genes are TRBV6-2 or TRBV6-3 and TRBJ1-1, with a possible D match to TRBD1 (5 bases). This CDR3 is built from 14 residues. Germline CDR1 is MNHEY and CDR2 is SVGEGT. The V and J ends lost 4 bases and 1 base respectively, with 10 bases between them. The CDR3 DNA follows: TGTGCCAGCAGTTTAAGGGGTACGAACACTGAAGCTTTCTTT. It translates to CASSLRGTNTEAFF.

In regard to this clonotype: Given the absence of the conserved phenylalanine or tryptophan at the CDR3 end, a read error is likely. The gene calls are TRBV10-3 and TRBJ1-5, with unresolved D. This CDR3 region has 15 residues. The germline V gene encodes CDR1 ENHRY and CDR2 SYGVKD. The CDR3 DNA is TGTACCATCAGTGACTCAGGCGGCCCGAATCAGCCCCAGCATTAT. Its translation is CTISDSGGPNQPQHY.